The sequence of this T cell receptor beta chain was determined in a study of T cell responses to AZD1222 COVID-19 vaccine. Generated by immunoSEQ multiplex PCR, the TCRdb table keeps only in-frame clones and is missing some. The sample lists 90,000 to 140,000 clones, 80% to 90% occurring once. Losses at the gene ends were 3 bases for V and 2 bases for J; bases not matched to a gene: 2. This CDR3 spans 15 amino acids. Germline-derived CDR1 and CDR2 are LNHDA and SQIVND (reference sequence). This chain connects TRBV19 to TRBJ2-7; 12 bases match TRBD2. The clonotype comes from an adult who received the AZD1222 COVID-19 vaccine. Specimen: peripheral blood, collected 28 days after the second AZD1222 dose. The CDR3 sequence is CASSIASGRAYEQYF. CDR3 sequence (DNA): TGTGCCAGTAGTATCGCTAGCGGGAGGGCCTACGAGCAGTACTTC.